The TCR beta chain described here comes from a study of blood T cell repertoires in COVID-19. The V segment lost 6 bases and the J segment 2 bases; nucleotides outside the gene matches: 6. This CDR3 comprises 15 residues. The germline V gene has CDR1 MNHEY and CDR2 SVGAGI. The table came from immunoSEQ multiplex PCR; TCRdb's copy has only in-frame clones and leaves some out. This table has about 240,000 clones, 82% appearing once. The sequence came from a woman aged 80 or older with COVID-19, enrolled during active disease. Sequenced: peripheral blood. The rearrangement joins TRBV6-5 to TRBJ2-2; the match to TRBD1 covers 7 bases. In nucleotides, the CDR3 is TGTGCCAGCAGGCCGGGACAGTTAAACACCGGGGAGCTGTTTTTT. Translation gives CASRPGQLNTGELFF.